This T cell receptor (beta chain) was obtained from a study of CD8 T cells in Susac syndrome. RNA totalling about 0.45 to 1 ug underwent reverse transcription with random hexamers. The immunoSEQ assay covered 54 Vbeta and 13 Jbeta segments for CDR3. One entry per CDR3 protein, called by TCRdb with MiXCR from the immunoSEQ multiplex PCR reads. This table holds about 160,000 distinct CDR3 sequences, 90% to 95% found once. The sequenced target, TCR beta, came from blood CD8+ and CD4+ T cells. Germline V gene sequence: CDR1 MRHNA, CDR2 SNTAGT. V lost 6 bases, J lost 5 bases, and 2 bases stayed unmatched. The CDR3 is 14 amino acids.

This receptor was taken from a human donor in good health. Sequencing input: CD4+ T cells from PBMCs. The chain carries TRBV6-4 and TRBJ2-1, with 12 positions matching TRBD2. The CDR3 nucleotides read TGTGCCAGCAGCGGACTAGCGGGGAACAATGAGCAGTTCTTC. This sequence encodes CASSGLAGNNEQFF.